The entry below gives a single TCR beta chain sequence along with its context. The antigen it binds to is not known. Per-nucleotide qualities are absent, and no much larger clonotype sits a single base away. One collaborating source in Seattle enrolled patients during active infection and followed them longitudinally through the course of disease. Whole blood was collected in K2EDTA tubes by collaborating institutions according to the institutions' own protocols. Collaborator samples were shipped for TCRbeta analysis as frozen whole blood, isolated PBMCs, or DNA extracted from either sample type. The data were obtained in a study of blood T cell repertoires in COVID-19 (dated by TCRdb to between 2020 and 2021). Looking at the study overall: Collaborator samples came from the United States, Italy and Spain and covered acute and convalescent phases of COVID-19. The prospective study material was composed of cDNA or gDNA derived from T cells, B-cell-depleted T cells, or PBMCs. The dataset comprised deeply sampled blood TCRbeta repertoires from subjects exposed to, actively infected with, or recovered from COVID-19. A freely available public database, intended as a resource for researchers studying the immune response to SARS-CoV-2, is where the repertoires were released. The samples were drawn from two sources: the first 160 participants of the ongoing ImmuneRACE study, and 1,000 to 1,500 subjects contributed by 6 global collaborators. The sample metadata nearly always contained a de-identified subject ID, COVID-19 status, age in years and sex. Where HLA class I and class II types were available, the types were taken from metadata supplied by the sample provider, not from assay-based typing.

TCRbeta CDR3 regions were amplified from genomic DNA using the immunoSEQ Assay, a bias-controlled multiplex PCR. The paper's data handling went like this. Nucleated cell counts per sample were estimated from amplification of reference gene primers within the assay. To quantify the absolute abundance of each unique TCRbeta CDR3 rearrangement, sequence reads were collapsed and filtered. For each sample, productive Simpson clonality was calculated as the square root of Simpson's diversity index over productive rearrangements. TCRdb obtained this table from immuneACCESS and retained in-frame rearrangements with V and J assigned. These tables miss some clones; where compared with another copy, unresolved V genes account for less than half of the shortfall, and the remainder is unexplained. From that table come the V and J calls and clone size; the DNA was used to work out D and trimming. Within this sample are fewer than 300,000 clones, with more than 75% of them counted one time only. The top ten hold around 10% of the sample.

What the authors observed across the whole study: Clinical and demographic metadata were provided uncurated, with the amount varying by source and participant.

The CDR3 numbers 17 residues from cysteine through phenylalanine. Only the CDR3 DNA stays, 51 bases, in frame from base 1. Here V drops 6 bases and J drops 0 bases, and the junction holds 3 bases not matched to any gene. The germline V gene sets CDR1 to ENHRY and CDR2 to SYGVKD. Sequences were obtained from peripheral blood. This receptor chain uses TRBV10-3 and TRBJ2-2; 14 bases in the junction line up with TRBD2. This clonotype was obtained from a man between 50 and 59 years old with COVID-19, enrolled during active disease. The CDR3 region reads CAIRKGLAGANTGELFF. The nucleotide sequence is TGTGCCATCAGAAAGGGACTAGCGGGAGCGAACACCGGGGAGCTGTTTTTT.